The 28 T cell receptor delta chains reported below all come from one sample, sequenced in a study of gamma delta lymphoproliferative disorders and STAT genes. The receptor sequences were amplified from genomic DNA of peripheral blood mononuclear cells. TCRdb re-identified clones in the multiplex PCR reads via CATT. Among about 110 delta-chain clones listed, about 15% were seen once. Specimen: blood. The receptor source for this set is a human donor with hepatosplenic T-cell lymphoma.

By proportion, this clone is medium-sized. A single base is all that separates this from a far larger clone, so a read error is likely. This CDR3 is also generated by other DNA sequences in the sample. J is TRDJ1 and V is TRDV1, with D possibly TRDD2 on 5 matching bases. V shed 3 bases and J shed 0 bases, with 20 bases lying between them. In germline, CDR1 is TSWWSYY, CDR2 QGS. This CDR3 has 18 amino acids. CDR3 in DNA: TGTGCTCTTGGGGATGATATCCACCCTCTTCCGAACACCGATAAACTCATCTTT. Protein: CALGDDIHPLPNTDKLIF.

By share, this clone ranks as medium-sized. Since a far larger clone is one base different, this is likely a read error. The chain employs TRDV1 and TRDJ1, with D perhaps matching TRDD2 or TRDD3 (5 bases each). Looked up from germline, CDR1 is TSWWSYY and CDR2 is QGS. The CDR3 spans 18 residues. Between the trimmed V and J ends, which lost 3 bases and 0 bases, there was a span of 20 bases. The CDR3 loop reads CALGDDTHPLPNTDKLIF. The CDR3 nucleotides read TGTGCTCTTGGGGATGATACCCACCCTCTTCCAAACACCGATAAACTCATCTTT.

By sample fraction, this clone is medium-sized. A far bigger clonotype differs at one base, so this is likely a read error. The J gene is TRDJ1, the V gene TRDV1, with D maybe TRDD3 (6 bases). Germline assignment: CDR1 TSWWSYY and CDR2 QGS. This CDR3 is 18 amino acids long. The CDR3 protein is CAPGDDIHPLPNTDKLIF. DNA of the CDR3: TGTGCTCCTGGGGATGATATCCACCCTCTTCCAAACACCGATAAACTCATCTTT.

CDR3 DNA: TGTGCCTGTGAAAGTGAGGGACTACCTTGCGCCGATAAACTCATCTTT. Translating it yields CACESEGLPCADKLIF. The V gene remains uncalled, whereas the J gene is TRDJ1; whether TRDD3, the table's D call, matches the DNA was not checked. CDR3 length equals 16 residues.

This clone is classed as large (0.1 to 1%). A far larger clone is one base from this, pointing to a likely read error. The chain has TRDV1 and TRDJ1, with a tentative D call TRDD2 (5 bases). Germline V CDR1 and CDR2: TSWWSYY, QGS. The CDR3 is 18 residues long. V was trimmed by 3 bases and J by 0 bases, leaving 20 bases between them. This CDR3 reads CALGDDIRPLPNTDKLIF. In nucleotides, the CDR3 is TGTGCTCTTGGGGATGATATCCGCCCTCTTCCAAACACCGATAAACTCATCTTT.

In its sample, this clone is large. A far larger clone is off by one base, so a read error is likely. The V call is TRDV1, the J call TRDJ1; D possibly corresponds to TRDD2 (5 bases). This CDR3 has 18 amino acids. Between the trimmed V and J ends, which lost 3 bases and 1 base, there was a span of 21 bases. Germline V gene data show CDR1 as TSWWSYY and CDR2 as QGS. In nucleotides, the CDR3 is TGTGCTCTTGGGGATGATATCCACCCTCTTCCAAGCACCGATAAACTCATCTTT. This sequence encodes CALGDDIHPLPSTDKLIF.

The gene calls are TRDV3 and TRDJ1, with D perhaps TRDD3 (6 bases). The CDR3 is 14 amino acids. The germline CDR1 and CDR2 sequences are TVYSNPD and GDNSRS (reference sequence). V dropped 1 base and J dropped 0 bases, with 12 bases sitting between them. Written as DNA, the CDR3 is TGTGCCTTTAAGAGGGTGGGGGACACCGATAAACTCATCTTT. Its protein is CAFKRVGDTDKLIF.

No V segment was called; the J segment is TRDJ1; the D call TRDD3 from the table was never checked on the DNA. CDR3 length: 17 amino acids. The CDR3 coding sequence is TGTGCCTGTGACAACTTACTGGGGGCCTCTGTAACCGATAAACTCATCTTT. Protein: CACDNLLGASVTDKLIF.

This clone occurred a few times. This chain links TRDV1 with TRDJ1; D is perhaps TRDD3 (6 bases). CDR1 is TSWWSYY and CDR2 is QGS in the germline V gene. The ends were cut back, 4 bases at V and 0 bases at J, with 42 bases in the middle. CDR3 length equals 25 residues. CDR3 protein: CALGAPFSLLMVWGSTLVYTDKLIF. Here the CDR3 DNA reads TGTGCTCTTGGGGCACCCTTTAGCCTACTGATGGTGTGGGGGTCGACCCTGGTGTACACCGATAAACTCATCTTT.

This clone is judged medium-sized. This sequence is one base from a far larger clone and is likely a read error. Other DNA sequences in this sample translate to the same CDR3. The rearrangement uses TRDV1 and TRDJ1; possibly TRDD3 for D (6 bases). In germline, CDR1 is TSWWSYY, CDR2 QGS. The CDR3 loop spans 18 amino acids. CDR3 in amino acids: CALGDDIHPLPNTDKLIF. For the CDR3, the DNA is TGCGCTCTTGGGGATGATATCCACCCTCTTCCAAACACCGATAAACTCATCTTT.

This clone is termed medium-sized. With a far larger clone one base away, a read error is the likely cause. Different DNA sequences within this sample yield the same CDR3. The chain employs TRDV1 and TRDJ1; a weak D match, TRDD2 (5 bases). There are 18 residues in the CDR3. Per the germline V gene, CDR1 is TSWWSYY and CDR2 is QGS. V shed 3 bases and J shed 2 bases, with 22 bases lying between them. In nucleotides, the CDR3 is TGTGCTCTTGGGGATGATATCCACCCTCTTCCAAATACCGATAAACTCATCTTT. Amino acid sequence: CALGDDIHPLPNTDKLIF.

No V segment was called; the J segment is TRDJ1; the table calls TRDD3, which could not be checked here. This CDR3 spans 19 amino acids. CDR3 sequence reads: CACDGIRTGGYPGTDKLIF. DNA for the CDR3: TGTGCCTGTGACGGGATTCGTACTGGGGGCTACCCGGGGACCGATAAACTCATCTTT.

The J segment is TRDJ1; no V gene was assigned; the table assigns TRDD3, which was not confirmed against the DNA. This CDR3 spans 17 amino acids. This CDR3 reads CACDPVLGDSYTDKLIF. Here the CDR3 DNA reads TGTGCCTGTGACCCCGTACTGGGGGATTCGTACACCGATAAACTCATCTTT.

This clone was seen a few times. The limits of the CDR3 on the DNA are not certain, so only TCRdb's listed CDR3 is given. The CDR3 sequence is CSVLLCSKRVTAQLFF. The V call is TRAV29/DV5, the J call TRDJ2. Germline values: CDR1 NSMFDY, CDR2 ISSIKDK. The CDR3 is 16 residues long, ends included.

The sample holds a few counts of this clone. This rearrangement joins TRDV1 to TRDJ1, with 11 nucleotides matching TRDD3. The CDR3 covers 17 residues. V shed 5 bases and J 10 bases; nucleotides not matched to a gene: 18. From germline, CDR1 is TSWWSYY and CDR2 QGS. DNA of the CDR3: TGTGCTCTTGGGACTCGCTTGCTTATACTGGGGGATAGGGCACTCATCTTT. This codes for CALGTRLLILGDRALIF.

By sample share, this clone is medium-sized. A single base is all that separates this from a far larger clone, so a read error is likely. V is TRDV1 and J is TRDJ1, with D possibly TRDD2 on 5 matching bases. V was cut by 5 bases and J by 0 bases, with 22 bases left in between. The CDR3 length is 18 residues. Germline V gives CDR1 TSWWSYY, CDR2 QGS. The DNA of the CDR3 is TGTGCTCTTGGGAATGATATCCACCCTCTTCCAAACACCGATAAACTCATCTTT. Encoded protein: CALGNDIHPLPNTDKLIF.

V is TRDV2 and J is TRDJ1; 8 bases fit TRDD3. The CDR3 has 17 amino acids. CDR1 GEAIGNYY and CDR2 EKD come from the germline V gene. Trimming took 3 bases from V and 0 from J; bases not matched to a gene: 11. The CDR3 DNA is TGTGCCTGTGACTTAGTACTGGGGGCCCAGTACACCGATAAACTCATCTTT. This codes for CACDLVLGAQYTDKLIF.

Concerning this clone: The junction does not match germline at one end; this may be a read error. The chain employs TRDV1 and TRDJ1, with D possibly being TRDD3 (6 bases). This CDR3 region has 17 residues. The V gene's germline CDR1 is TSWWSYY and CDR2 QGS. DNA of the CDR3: TGCTCTGGGGATGATATCCACCCTCTTCCAAACACCGATAAACTCATCTTT. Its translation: CSGDDIHPLPNTDKLIF.

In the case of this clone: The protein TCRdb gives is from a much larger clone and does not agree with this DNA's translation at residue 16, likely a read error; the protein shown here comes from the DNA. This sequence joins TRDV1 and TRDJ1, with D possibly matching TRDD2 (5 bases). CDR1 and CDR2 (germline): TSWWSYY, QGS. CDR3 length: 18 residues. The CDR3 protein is CALGDDIHPLPNTDKFIF. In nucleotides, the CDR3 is TGTGCTCTTGGTGATGATATCCACCCTCTTCCAAACACCGATAAATTCATCTTT.

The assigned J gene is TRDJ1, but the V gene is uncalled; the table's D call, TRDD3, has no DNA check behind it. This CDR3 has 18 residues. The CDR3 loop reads CACDTVVRGDLNTDKLIF. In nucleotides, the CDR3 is TGTGCCTGTGACACGGTAGTTAGGGGGGATCTCAACACCGATAAACTCATCTTT.

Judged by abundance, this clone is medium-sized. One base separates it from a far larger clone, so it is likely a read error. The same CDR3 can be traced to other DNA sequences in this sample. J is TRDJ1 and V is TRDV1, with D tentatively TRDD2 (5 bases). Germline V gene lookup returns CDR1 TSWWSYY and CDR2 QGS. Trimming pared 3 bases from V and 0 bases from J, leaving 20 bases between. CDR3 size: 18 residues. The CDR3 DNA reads TGTGCTCTTGGGGATGATATTCACCCTCTTCCAAACACCGATAAACTCATCTTT. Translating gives CALGDDIHPLPNTDKLIF.

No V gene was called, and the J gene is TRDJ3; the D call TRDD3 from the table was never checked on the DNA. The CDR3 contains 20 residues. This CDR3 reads CACDTSGGRPLSWDTRQMFF. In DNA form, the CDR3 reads TGTGCCTGTGACACCTCCGGGGGACGCCCTCTCTCCTGGGACACCCGACAGATGTTTTTC.

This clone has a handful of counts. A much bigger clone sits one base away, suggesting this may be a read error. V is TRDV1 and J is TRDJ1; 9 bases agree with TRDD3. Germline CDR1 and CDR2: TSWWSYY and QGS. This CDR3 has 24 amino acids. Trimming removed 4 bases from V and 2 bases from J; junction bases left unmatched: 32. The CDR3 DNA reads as TGTGCTCTTGGGGGCCCGTTCCTATTCACCCCCTTGGGGATACGAGTAGGGGGGACCGATAAACTCATCTTT. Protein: CALGGPFLFTPLGIRVGGTDKLIF.

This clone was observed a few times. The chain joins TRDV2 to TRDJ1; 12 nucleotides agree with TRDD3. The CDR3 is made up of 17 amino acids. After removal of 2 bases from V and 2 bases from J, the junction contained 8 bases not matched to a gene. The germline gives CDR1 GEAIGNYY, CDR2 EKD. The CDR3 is CACDNLLLGDTTDKLIF. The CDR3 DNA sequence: TGTGCCTGTGACAACTTATTACTGGGGGATACAACCGATAAACTCATCTTT.

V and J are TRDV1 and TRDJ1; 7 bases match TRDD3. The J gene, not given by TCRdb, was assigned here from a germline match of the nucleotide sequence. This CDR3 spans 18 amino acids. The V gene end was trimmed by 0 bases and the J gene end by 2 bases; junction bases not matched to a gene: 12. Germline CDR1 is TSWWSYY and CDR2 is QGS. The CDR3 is CALGELGGDGWRTDKLIF. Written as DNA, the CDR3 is TGTGCTCTTGGGGAACTTGGGGGGGATGGTTGGAGGACCGATAAACTCATCTTT.

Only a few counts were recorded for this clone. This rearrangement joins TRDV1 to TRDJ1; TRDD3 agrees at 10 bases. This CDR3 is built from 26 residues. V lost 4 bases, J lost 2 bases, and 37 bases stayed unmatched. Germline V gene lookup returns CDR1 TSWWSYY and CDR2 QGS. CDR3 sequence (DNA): TGTGCTCTTGGGGGGCCCGTAGCTCTTCCTTACTACAGCTGGGGGATAATGCTCCCTCAGACCGATAAACTCATCTTT. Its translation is CALGGPVALPYYSWGIMLPQTDKLIF.

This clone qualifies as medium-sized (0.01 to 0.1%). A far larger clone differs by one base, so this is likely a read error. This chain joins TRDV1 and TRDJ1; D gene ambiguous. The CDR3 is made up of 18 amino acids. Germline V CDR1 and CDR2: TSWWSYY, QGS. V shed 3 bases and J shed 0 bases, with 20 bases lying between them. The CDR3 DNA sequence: TGTGCTCTTGGGGATGATATCCACCCTCTTTCAAACACCGATAAACTCATCTTT. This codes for CALGDDIHPLSNTDKLIF.

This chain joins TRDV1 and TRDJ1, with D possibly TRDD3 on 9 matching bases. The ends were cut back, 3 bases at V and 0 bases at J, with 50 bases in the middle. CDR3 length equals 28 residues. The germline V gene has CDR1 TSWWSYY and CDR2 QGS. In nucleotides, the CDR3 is TGTGCTCTTGGGGAGGGGGCCTTCCTAAGCCTTACTGGGGGACACAAACCGCTCTACCCCCTGTACACCGATAAACTCATCTTT. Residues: CALGEGAFLSLTGGHKPLYPLYTDKLIF.